This T cell receptor beta chain appears in the sequencing data of a study of CD8 T cells in Susac syndrome. Random hexamers were used to reverse transcribe roughly 0.5 to 1 ug of RNA. Each CDR3 protein gets one entry after TCRdb re-called the immunoSEQ multiplex PCR reads with MiXCR. The top ten hold roughly 0.059% of the sample, which has 300,000 to 350,000 distinct CDR3 sequences, about 90% seen once. Input material: CD4+ T cells from PBMCs. This receptor was taken from a human donor with multiple sclerosis.

The CDR3, as DNA: TGTGCCAGCAGCAAGCAGCAACAAGAGACCCAGTACTTC. Its translation: CASSKQQQETQYF. J is TRBJ2-5 and V is TRBV6-2 or TRBV6-3; no firm D call. CDR3 length: 13 residues. With 6 bases removed from V and 2 bases from J, the gap between germline ends came to 10 bases. From germline, CDR1 is MNHEY and CDR2 SVGEGT.